This T cell receptor (beta chain) comes out of a study of early T cells in non-severe SARS-CoV-2 infection. Study context: Unpaired chains resulted from sequencing bulk RNA of unsorted whole blood.

The sample holds many counts of this clonotype. The antigen remains undetermined. The CDR3 covers 13 residues. Trimming removed 5 bases from V and 7 bases from J, with 14 bases in between. Findings and caveats of the study: Reliance on VDJdb matching favored anti-spike CD8 responses; private and CD4 specificities were missed.

Separate cDNA molecules each had unique molecular identifiers attached to them. TCRdb reprocessed the 5' RACE reads via MiXCR and lists one record per CDR3 protein. In the table there are about 40,000 distinct CDR3 sequences, 4.5% to 7% of which are singletons. The sequenced sample was whole blood. The V call is TRBV12-3 or TRBV12-4, the J call TRBJ1-1; no definite D call. This TCR came from an adult who was a healthcare worker with PCR-confirmed SARS-CoV-2 infection or an uninfected control (not recorded which). The CDR3 bases are TGTGCCAGCAGTCCCCGCCGGCGGGTTGAAGCTTTCTTT. As protein: CASSPRRRVEAFF.